Described below is a single T cell receptor beta chain sequence and its context. This sample is part of a study of blood T cell repertoires in COVID-19. Looking at the study overall: PBMCs, B-cell-depleted T cells, or T cells provided the cDNA or gDNA that made up the material.

Libraries were prepared by immunoSEQ multiplex PCR; TCRdb keeps only in-frame clonotypes and omits some of them. This sample has about 200,000 clones; roughly 80% occur once, and the top ten carry approximately 0.97%. J lost 0 bases, V lost 8 bases, and 5 bases had no gene match. The V gene's germline CDR1 is SNHLY and CDR2 FYNNEI. CDR3 size: 15 residues. This clonotype was obtained from a man aged 60 to 75 with COVID-19, enrolled during active disease. The specimen sequenced was peripheral blood. The chain couples TRBV2 to TRBJ1-4, with TRBD1 identical over 8 bases. CDR3 loop: CASGTGRATNEKLFF. In DNA form, the CDR3 reads TGTGCCAGCGGGACAGGACGAGCAACTAATGAAAAACTGTTTTTT.